This TCR beta chain was captured in a study of cytomegalovirus exposure and HLA in healthy donors. Study-level findings and limits: The investigators catalogued about 170 TCR beta chains as cytomegalovirus-associated.

The donors were members of the roughly 120-subject validation cohort (separate from the approximately 670-subject first cohort). The trim removed 1 base at V and 0 bases at J, leaving 4 bases unmatched. The germline CDR1 and CDR2 sequences are SGHVS and FNYEAQ. The CDR3 length is 16 residues. In the case of this clone: Antigen specificity is unknown.

Method: immunoSEQ multiplex PCR; TCRdb's copy keeps in-frame clones and lacks some. The top ten clones hold 8.5% to 9.5% of a sample with roughly 150,000 clones, approximately 86% of them seen once. V usage is TRBV7-6 and J usage is TRBJ2-7, with TRBD1 identical over 9 bases. The sample was PBMCs. The TCR originated in a man between 18 and 29 years old in good health and CMV-seropositive. The CDR3 DNA sequence: TGTGCCAGCAGCTTAGGTGACAGGGGGTTCTCCTACGAGCAGTACTTC. Translation: CASSLGDRGFSYEQYF.